This is a list of T cell receptor beta chains from one sample in a study of graft-versus-host responses after intestinal transplantation. Measured with immunoSEQ multiplex PCR; TCRdb has only the in-frame clones, and not every one. In the table there are roughly 89,000 clones, about 93% of which are singletons. Their antigens remain unidentified. This specimen consisted of unstimulated CD4+ T cells sorted from spleen or lymph node cells, obtained before intestinal transplant. All receptors derive from a human donor who received an intestinal transplant. CDR3s include the opening cysteine and the closing phenylalanine or tryptophan. A D gene is named only where the DNA matches it firmly. Part of the rows lack a size; the others show once, few, many or a class for expanded clones.

size	V	J	D	CDR3	DNA
NA	TRBV28	TRBJ1-5	NA	CASSLRQRSNQPQHF	TGTGCCAGCAGTTTGAGACAGCGAAGCAATCAGCCCCAGCATTTT
NA	TRBV10-3	TRBJ2-1	TRBD2	CAISVLLAGGLGEQFF	TGTGCCATCAGTGTTTTGCTAGCGGGGGGTTTGGGTGAGCAGTTCTTC
NA	TRBV6-5	TRBJ2-7	NA	CASSFRQSRVYEQYF	TGTGCCAGCAGTTTTCGACAGAGTAGAGTTTACGAGCAGTACTTC
few	TRBV10-3	TRBJ1-1	NA	CAINPGLTNTEAFF	TGTGCCATCAACCCGGGACTTACCAACACTGAAGCTTTCTTT
few	TRBV2	TRBJ1-1	NA	CASSGPTDRWAEAFF	TGTGCCAGCAGTGGCCCCACAGACCGGTGGGCTGAAGCTTTCTTT
NA	TRBV29-1	TRBJ1-3	NA	CSVEEINRFSSGNTIYF	TGCAGCGTTGAAGAAATCAACAGGTTCTCCTCTGGAAACACCATATATTTT
NA	TRBV7-3	TRBJ1-2	TRBD1	CASSVGQGADGYTF	TGTGCCAGCAGCGTCGGACAGGGCGCCGATGGCTACACCTTC
NA	TRBV28	TRBJ1-1	NA	CASSPVGSRAFF	TGTGCCAGCAGCCCCGTGGGCAGTCGCGCTTTCTTT
NA	TRBV7-9	TRBJ2-7	TRBD1	CASSFGQASYEQYF	TGTGCCAGCAGCTTCGGACAGGCCTCCTACGAGCAGTACTTC
NA	TRBV5-6	TRBJ1-2	TRBD1	CASSLRRDRGHYGYTF	TGTGCCAGCAGCCTACGGCGGGACAGGGGTCACTATGGCTACACCTTC
once	TRBV4-2	TRBJ1-3	NA	CASSLGGFRGSGNTIYF	TGTGCCAGCAGCCTGGGGGGTTTTAGGGGTTCTGGAAACACCATATATTTT
NA	TRBV9	TRBJ1-2	TRBD1	CASSPRGQGDANGYTF	TGTGCCAGCAGCCCCCGAGGACAGGGAGACGCCAATGGCTACACCTTC
NA	TRBV30	TRBJ1-6	TRBD1	CAWAGTGLNSPLHF	TGTGCCTGGGCGGGGACAGGTCTCAATTCACCCCTCCACTTT
NA	TRBV5-1	TRBJ2-5	TRBD2	CASSVGGGAGTTFLEQYF	TGCGCCAGCAGCGTTGGGGGGGGAGCCGGGACTACTTTCTTGGAGCAGTACTTC
NA	TRBV5-8	TRBJ1-2	NA	CASSLEEGNYGYTF	TGTGCCAGCAGCTTGGAAGAGGGAAACTATGGCTACACCTTC
once	TRBV11-1	TRBJ2-7	NA	CASKQGYEQYF	TGTGCCAGCAAACAGGGCTACGAGCAGTACTTC
few	TRBV2	TRBJ1-4	TRBD1	CASRQGLLEKLFF	TGTGCCAGTCGACAGGGGTTATTAGAAAAACTGTTTTTT
NA	TRBV4-1	TRBJ2-1	TRBD2	CASSLRSAGLELNEQFF	TGCGCCAGCAGCCTGCGCTCGGCGGGACTAGAGCTAAATGAGCAGTTCTTC
NA	TRBV28	TRBJ1-1	TRBD1	CASSRGPGQGAAEAFF	TGTGCCAGCAGTCGAGGACCGGGACAGGGGGCGGCTGAAGCTTTCTTT
once	TRBV5-1	TRBJ2-7	TRBD1	CASSRAGQGTYEQYF	TGCGCCAGCAGTCGAGCAGGACAGGGGACCTACGAGCAGTACTTC
once	TRBV5-1	TRBJ2-3	NA	CASSLGGATDTQYF	TGCGCCAGCAGCTTGGGGGGCGCCACAGATACGCAGTATTTT
NA	TRBV27	TRBJ1-6	NA	CASSLISKVGGASYNSPLHF	TGTGCCAGCAGTTTAATTTCTAAGGTCGGGGGGGCCTCCTATAATTCACCCCTCCACTTT
NA	TRBV19	TRBJ1-1	NA	CASSPRLGENTEAFF	TGTGCCAGTAGTCCCAGATTAGGGGAGAACACTGAAGCTTTCTTT
once	TRBV5-1	TRBJ2-7	TRBD1	CASSTTGQLGDEQYF	TGCGCCAGCAGCACCACGGGACAGTTAGGGGACGAGCAGTACTTC
NA	TRBV6-1	TRBJ2-3	TRBD2	CASSFSGGYTDTQYF	TGTGCCAGCAGTTTTAGCGGGGGGTACACAGATACGCAGTATTTT
NA	TRBV29-1	TRBJ2-3	NA	CSAWTGGADTQYF	TGCAGCGCCTGGACAGGAGGGGCAGATACGCAGTATTTT
NA	TRBV7-6	TRBJ2-2	NA	CASSLAGVNTGELFF	TGTGCCAGCAGCTTAGCGGGAGTTAACACCGGGGAGCTGTTTTTT
NA	TRBV19	TRBJ1-5	NA	CASSIDYGTTYSNQPQHF	TGTGCCAGTAGTATAGATTATGGCACAACGTATAGCAATCAGCCCCAGCATTTT
few	TRBV4-1	TRBJ1-5	NA	CASSQGSGYQPQHF	TGCGCCAGCAGCCAAGGGTCAGGGTACCAGCCCCAGCATTTT
once	TRBV5-1	TRBJ1-2	TRBD1	CASSRDRGTNYGYTF	TGCGCCAGCAGCCGAGACAGGGGAACAAATTATGGCTACACCTTC
NA	TRBV7-9	TRBJ2-1	TRBD2	CASSFIGREPHNEQFF	TGTGCCAGCAGCTTTATTGGGCGGGAGCCCCACAATGAGCAGTTCTTC
NA	TRBV4-1	TRBJ1-5	NA	CASSPGSMEPQHF	TGCGCCAGCAGCCCCGGTTCCATGGAGCCCCAGCATTTT
NA	TRBV7-9	TRBJ2-7	NA	CASSLATRVGQYF	TGTGCCAGCAGCTTAGCGACACGAGTGGGGCAGTACTTC
NA	TRBV9	TRBJ2-7	TRBD2	CASSVGTSGSQPYEQYF	TGTGCCAGCAGCGTAGGGACTAGCGGGAGTCAACCCTACGAGCAGTACTTC
NA	TRBV5-6	TRBJ2-3	TRBD2	CASSLGSGSTDTQYF	TGTGCCAGCAGCTTAGGTAGCGGGAGCACAGATACGCAGTATTTT
NA	TRBV14	TRBJ2-2	NA	CASSPQSRGNTGELFF	TGTGCCAGCAGCCCCCAGTCTCGGGGGAACACCGGGGAGCTGTTTTTT
NA	TRBV6-6	TRBJ1-3	NA	CASTLVGLGGNTIYF	TGTGCCAGCACCCTAGTGGGGCTGGGAGGAAACACCATATATTTT
NA	TRBV28	TRBJ2-7	TRBD1	CASSPSGGPGEQYF	TGTGCCAGCAGTCCGTCAGGGGGTCCGGGCGAGCAGTACTTC
NA	TRBV7-2	TRBJ2-3	TRBD2	CASSPSGPGPPDTQYF	TGTGCCAGCAGCCCTAGCGGGCCAGGGCCCCCAGATACGCAGTATTTT